Shown below are 32 T cell receptor beta chains from a single sample sequenced in a study of CD8 T cells in Susac syndrome. With random hexamers, reverse transcription was performed on about 0.5 to 1 ug of RNA. TCRdb passed the immunoSEQ multiplex PCR reads through MiXCR, listing each CDR3 protein once. The repertoire holds approximately 160,000 distinct CDR3 sequences, 90% to 97% seen once, with 0.12% in the top ten. The sequencing sample was made of CD4+ T cells from PBMCs. Every receptor here comes from a human donor with Susac syndrome.

The genes are TRBV30 and TRBJ2-7; either TRBD1 or TRBD2 may fit D (6 bases each). This CDR3 comprises 13 residues. Trimming removed 0 bases at V and 5 bases at J, with 11 bases between. CDR1 GTSNPN and CDR2 SVGIG come from the germline V gene (reference sequence). CDR3 nucleotide sequence: TGTGCCTGGAGTGTACGGGGGCTCCACGAGCAGTACTTC. Its translation is CAWSVRGLHEQYF.

The V and J genes are TRBV9 and TRBJ2-7; 12 bases fit TRBD2. The CDR3 contains 16 residues. From germline, CDR1 is SGDLS and CDR2 YYNGEE. V lost 0 bases to trimming and J lost 2 bases; unmatched junction nucleotides: 3. The CDR3 DNA is TGTGCCAGCAGCGTAGGAGGACTAGCGGGGACCTACGAGCAGTACTTC. Its translation: CASSVGGLAGTYEQYF.

V gene TRBV29-1 combines with J gene TRBJ2-1; D uncertain. Germline V gives CDR1 SQVTM, CDR2 ANQGSEA. CDR3 size: 12 residues. V lost 4 bases and J 5 bases, leaving 9 bases between the germline ends. The CDR3 reads CSVVISHNEQFF. CDR3 sequence (DNA): TGCAGCGTTGTCATAAGTCACAATGAGCAGTTCTTC.

This rearrangement joins TRBV7-2 to TRBJ2-1; TRBD1 matches 9 bases. The germline V gene encodes CDR1 SGHTA and CDR2 FQGNSA. The CDR3 totals 19 residues. J lost 6 bases, V lost 5 bases, and 20 bases had no gene match. The CDR3 DNA follows: TGTGCCAGCAGCCGCATCAAAACAGGGGGCATTGGAGGTAGCAATGAGCAGTTCTTC. It is translated as CASSRIKTGGIGGSNEQFF.

This clonotype appeared a single time. This chain joins TRBV18 and TRBJ2-5; the D is unclear. The CDR3 is 15 residues long. The germline V and J ends were trimmed by 2 bases and 1 base, with 11 bases remaining between them. CDR1 KGHSH and CDR2 LQKENI come from the germline V gene. Here the CDR3 DNA reads TGTGCCAGCTCACCATTGTATAAGACCCAAGAGACCCAGTACTTC. Translating it yields CASSPLYKTQETQYF.

This clonotype was counted a few times. This rearrangement joins TRBV4-2 to TRBJ2-7; TRBD1 matches 7 bases. The V gene's germline CDR1 is LGHNA and CDR2 YNFKEQ. CDR3 length: 15 residues. V lost 0 bases and J lost 1; bases outside the gene matches: 3. This chain's CDR3 is CASSQDLTGSYEQYF. The DNA of the CDR3 is TGTGCCAGCAGCCAAGATCTGACAGGGTCCTACGAGCAGTACTTC.

The J gene is TRBJ1-4, the V gene TRBV7-9; D is ambiguous. V lost 8 bases and J 1 base, leaving 2 bases between the germline ends. This CDR3 has 11 residues. Germline values: CDR1 SEHNR, CDR2 FQNEAQ (reference sequence). This chain's CDR3 is CASVTNEKLFF. For the CDR3, the DNA is TGTGCCAGCGTAACTAATGAAAAACTGTTTTTT.

The chain has TRBV27 and TRBJ2-5, with a possible D match to TRBD1 (5 bases). CDR3 length equals 14 residues. CDR1 is MNHEY and CDR2 is SMNVEV in the germline V gene (reference sequence). V was cut by 0 bases and J by 4 bases, with 9 bases left in between. The CDR3 protein is CASSLSKGRETQYF. The CDR3 DNA is TGTGCCAGCAGTTTATCGAAGGGGCGAGAGACCCAGTACTTC.

The chain has TRBV12-3 or TRBV12-4 and TRBJ1-1; no definite D call. Trimming removed 3 bases from V and 1 base from J, with 6 bases in between. There are 13 residues in the CDR3. The CDR3 bases are TGTGCCAGCAGTTTTATCGGGAACACTGAAGCTTTCTTT. Encoded protein: CASSFIGNTEAFF.

A note on this clonotype: A junction boundary mismatches the germline segment, possibly from a read error. The CDR3 DNA sequence: TGTGCTAGCAGCTTAGATGGAGGGCGGGGAGAGACCCAGTACTTC. Translating gives CASSLDGGRGETQYF. The V and J genes are TRBV7-7 and TRBJ2-5, with TRBD2 as a possible D gene (6 bases). In germline, CDR1 is SSHAT, CDR2 FNYEAQ (reference sequence). This CDR3 contains 15 residues.

This chain links TRBV7-3 with TRBJ2-3; 7 nucleotides line up with TRBD1. Trimming took 1 base from V and 1 from J; bases not matched to a gene: 5. The V gene's germline CDR1 is SGHTA and CDR2 FQGTGA. The length of the CDR3 is 16 residues. The chain's CDR3 is CASSLRSTGGTDTQYF. The CDR3, as DNA: TGTGCCAGCAGCTTAAGAAGCACAGGGGGCACAGATACGCAGTATTTT. Using reference TRBV7-3 and TRBJ2-3 for the parts outside the CDR3, the full variable domain is GAGVSQTPSNKVTEKGKYVELRCDPISGHTALYWYRQSLGQGPEFLIYFQGTGAADDSGLPNDRFFAVRPEGSVSTLKIQRTERGDSAVYLCASSLRSTGGTDTQYFGPGTRLTVL.

The chain couples TRBV7-2 to TRBJ1-2, with a possible D match to TRBD1 (5 bases). Trimming left V 6 bases short and J 4 bases short, with 12 bases between. The length of the CDR3 is 13 residues. Germline values: CDR1 SGHTA, CDR2 FQGNSA. CDR3 region: CASRPGTPYGYTF. The CDR3 nucleotides read TGTGCCAGCAGGCCAGGGACGCCCTATGGCTACACCTTC.

The rearrangement uses TRBV7-9 and TRBJ1-5, with D unresolved. Germline CDR1 SEHNR, CDR2 FQNEAQ (reference sequence). V was pared by 5 bases and J by 6 bases, with 11 bases between. CDR3 length equals 13 residues. Here the CDR3 reads CASSDSGSQPQHF. The CDR3 region has the DNA TGTGCCAGCAGCGATTCCGGGAGTCAGCCCCAGCATTTT.

The chain couples TRBV25-1 to TRBJ1-2; TRBD1 aligns across 7 bases. The CDR3 contains 13 residues. Trimming removed 6 bases from V and 8 bases from J; junction bases left unmatched: 9. CDR1 and CDR2 (germline): MGHDK, SYGVNS. CDR3: CASRTDTGAGYTF. In nucleotides, the CDR3 is TGTGCCAGCAGGACGGACACAGGGGCGGGCTACACCTTC.

The chain joins TRBV7-2 to TRBJ2-5; the D gene is possibly TRBD1 (6 bases). The V and J ends lost 1 base and 6 bases respectively, with 15 bases between them. CDR1 SGHTA and CDR2 FQGNSA come from the germline V gene. The CDR3 is made up of 15 amino acids. Here the CDR3 DNA reads TGTGCCAGCAGCTTAGGGGGCAGGGGAACAAAGACCCAGTACTTC. This encodes CASSLGGRGTKTQYF.

This clonotype turned up a few times. This rearrangement joins TRBV6-1 to TRBJ1-2; tentative D call: TRBD1 (5 bases). There are 13 residues in the CDR3. Germline CDR1 reads MNHNS; CDR2 reads SASEGT. Trimming stripped 8 bases from V and 8 bases from J, with 18 bases between. This chain's CDR3 is CASCPLRVEGYTF. The CDR3 DNA follows: TGTGCCAGCTGCCCCCTCAGGGTTGAGGGCTACACCTTC.

The chain couples TRBV14 to TRBJ1-4; TRBD1 is a possible D gene (5 bases). The CDR3 is 14 residues long. Between the trimmed V and J ends, which lost 5 bases and 7 bases, there was a span of 14 bases. CDR1 SGHDN and CDR2 FVKESK come from the germline V gene. In DNA, the CDR3 is TGTGCCAGCAGCGCTATAAACGGGGCTGAAAAACTGTTTTTT. Translated: CASSAINGAEKLFF.

The chain joins TRBV5-4 to TRBJ2-5; 7 bases fit TRBD1. Germline assignment: CDR1 SGHNT and CDR2 YYREEE (reference sequence). This CDR3 is 15 amino acids long. The ends lost 2 bases at V and 2 bases at J; junction bases unmatched: 6. CDR3 amino acids: CASSLGQDVQETQYF. The CDR3 DNA is TGTGCCAGCAGCTTAGGACAGGACGTTCAAGAGACCCAGTACTTC.

V is TRBV9 and J is TRBJ1-2; D is possibly TRBD1 (6 bases). V was clipped by 0 bases and J by 8 bases, with 14 bases between them. The germline CDR1 and CDR2 sequences are SGDLS and YYNGEE. The CDR3 is 14 amino acids. CDR3 coding DNA: TGTGCCAGCAGCGTAGCTTTGGGCACAGGGGGCTACACCTTC. Translation: CASSVALGTGGYTF.

This clonotype was found a few times. The rearrangement joins TRBV30 to TRBJ1-2, with TRBD1 matching over 7 bases. V gave up 1 base and J gave up 4 bases; unmatched junction bases: 3. Germline V lookup: CDR1 GTSNPN, CDR2 SVGIG (reference sequence). The CDR3 contains 13 residues. The CDR3: CAWSATGVYGYTF. CDR3 sequence (DNA): TGTGCCTGGAGTGCTACAGGGGTCTATGGCTACACCTTC.

This chain joins TRBV5-1 and TRBJ2-1; TRBD2 matches at 11 bases. V lost 7 bases to trimming and J lost 5 bases; unmatched junction nucleotides: 8. The CDR3 loop spans 15 amino acids. Germline V gene data show CDR1 as SGHRS and CDR2 as YFSETQ. The CDR3 coding sequence is TGCGCCAGCGGCCCCTCGGGACTAGCGGACAATGAGCAGTTCTTC. It is translated as CASGPSGLADNEQFF.

V gene TRBV30 combines with J gene TRBJ2-2, with D perhaps matching TRBD2 (6 bases). The germline gives CDR1 GTSNPN, CDR2 SVGIG (reference sequence). V was trimmed by 4 bases and J by 6 bases, leaving 18 bases between them. The CDR3 runs 15 residues. The CDR3 loop reads CAWMGRKSWAGELFF. The CDR3 DNA reads as TGTGCCTGGATGGGGAGGAAGAGTTGGGCCGGGGAGCTGTTTTTT.

The V gene is TRBV12-3 or TRBV12-4, the J gene TRBJ1-1; D unresolved. This CDR3 spans 13 amino acids. Trimming stripped 4 bases from V and 0 bases from J, with 6 bases between. CDR3 coding DNA: TGTGCCAGCAGTTCAACGATGAACACTGAAGCTTTCTTT. Amino acid sequence: CASSSTMNTEAFF.

The CDR3 nucleotides read TGTGCCAGCAGCGTGGGTTATACGGGGTCAGAGACCCAGTACTTC. Encoded protein: CASSVGYTGSETQYF. This chain joins TRBV9 and TRBJ2-5; D may be TRBD2 (5 bases). CDR1 is SGDLS, CDR2 YYNGEE, per germline. This CDR3 is 15 amino acids long. Trimming removed 2 bases at V and 4 bases at J, with 15 bases between.

V usage is TRBV5-1 and J usage is TRBJ2-5, with D unclear. The V and J ends lost 0 bases and 5 bases respectively, with 14 bases between them. Germline V gene sequence: CDR1 SGHRS, CDR2 YFSETQ. The CDR3 totals 15 residues. The CDR3 nucleotides are TGCGCCAGCAGCTTGGCCCGATCGTCCGTTGAGACCCAGTACTTC. Its protein product is CASSLARSSVETQYF.

CDR3 sequence: CASSPTGIRQAGFGELFF. In DNA form, the CDR3 reads TGTGCCAGCAGTCCCACCGGGATTAGACAGGCTGGATTCGGGGAGCTGTTTTTT. V gene TRBV28 combines with J gene TRBJ2-2, with a tentative D call TRBD1 (6 bases). This CDR3 contains 18 residues. CDR1 and CDR2 (germline): MDHEN, SYDVKM. The V end was cut by 5 bases, the J end by 7 bases, with 26 bases between.

The chain recombines TRBV19 with TRBJ1-2; no definite D call. The CDR3 spans 10 residues. The germline V and J ends were trimmed by 7 bases and 4 bases, with 4 bases remaining between them. Per germline, CDR1 LNHDA and CDR2 SQIVND (reference sequence). CDR3 DNA sequence: TGTGCCAGTAAGGGCTATGGCTACACCTTC. Amino acid sequence: CASKGYGYTF.

The rearrangement uses TRBV29-1 and TRBJ2-3; D remains ambiguous. Germline V gene sequence: CDR1 SQVTM, CDR2 ANQGSEA. The CDR3 length is 12 residues. V dropped 0 bases and J dropped 2 bases, with 3 bases sitting between them. CDR3 residues: CSVEDLTDTQYF. The CDR3 region has the DNA TGCAGCGTTGAAGATCTCACAGATACGCAGTATTTT.

This clonotype appeared a single time. V and J are TRBV7-2 and TRBJ1-1; D gene ambiguous. CDR1 is SGHTA, CDR2 FQGNSA, per germline. The ends were cut back, 1 base at V and 0 bases at J, with 6 bases in the middle. This CDR3 is built from 14 residues. The CDR3 DNA follows: TGTGCCAGCAGCTTAGACGGGATGAACACTGAAGCTTTCTTT. Its protein is CASSLDGMNTEAFF. Drawing the rest from reference TRBV7-2 and TRBJ1-1, the complete variable domain is GAGVSQSPSNKVTEKGKDVELRCDPISGHTALYWYRQSLGQGLEFLIYFQGNSAPDKSGLPSDRFSAERTGGSVSTLTIQRTQQEDSAVYLCASSLDGMNTEAFFGQGTRLTVV.

The V and J genes are TRBV5-6 and TRBJ2-3; 9 positions match TRBD2. The ends lost 0 bases at V and 3 bases at J; junction bases unmatched: 5. CDR3 length: 16 amino acids. Germline values: CDR1 SGHDT, CDR2 YYEEEE. The CDR3 region has the DNA TGTGCCAGCAGCTTGGTTAGCGGGAGCGGGACAGATACGCAGTATTTT. Translating it yields CASSLVSGSGTDTQYF.

Here the CDR3 reads CSATTGAYEAFF. Written as DNA, the CDR3 is TGCAGCGCAACAACAGGGGCTTATGAAGCTTTCTTT. The rearrangement joins TRBV29-1 to TRBJ1-1; 7 nucleotides match TRBD1. The CDR3 spans 12 residues. The germline CDR1 and CDR2 sequences are SQVTM and ANQGSEA. With V trimmed by 7 bases and J by 7 bases, 9 bases remained unmatched.

This chain connects TRBV28 to TRBJ2-5; 9 bases align to TRBD2. Germline loops: CDR1 MDHEN, CDR2 SYDVKM. V was clipped by 6 bases and J by 0 bases; unmatched bases: 8. CDR3 length: 16 residues. The CDR3 nucleotides read TGTGCCAGCAGCATCCCGAGCGGGGGGTACCAAGAGACCCAGTACTTC. It specifies CASSIPSGGYQETQYF. Looking up the rest from reference TRBV28 and TRBJ2-5 gives the full variable domain: DVKVTQSSRYLVKRTGEKVFLECVQDMDHENMFWYRQDPGLGLRLIYFSYDVKMKEKGDIPEGYSVSREKKERFSLILESASTNQTSMYLCASSIPSGGYQETQYFGPGTRLLVL.